The 13 T cell receptor beta chains presented below share a single source sample, sequenced in a study of OX40 agonist ivuxolimab in advanced cancers. Produced via immunoSEQ multiplex PCR; TCRdb's table is partial and in-frame only. The sample contains some 48,000 clones, around 74% of which appear only once. This material consisted of CD4+ or CD8+ T cells sorted from blood, taken in a trial of the OX40 agonist ivuxolimab. Receptor source: an adult with an advanced solid tumor such as melanoma, head and neck, liver or kidney cancer.

The rearrangement joins TRBV9 to TRBJ1-1; weak D call: TRBD1 (5 bases). With 2 bases removed from V and 0 bases from J, the gap between germline ends came to 11 bases. The CDR3 totals 15 residues. Per germline, CDR1 SGDLS and CDR2 YYNGEE. CDR3 bases: TGTGCCAGCAGCGTTAGGACAACTATGAACACTGAAGCTTTCTTT. It is translated as CASSVRTTMNTEAFF.

The table lists this clone with a few counts. The chain uses TRBV6-6 and TRBJ1-6; D call uncertain. Deletions cut 0 bases from V and 0 bases from J, with 6 bases between. This CDR3 comprises 16 residues. Germline V gives CDR1 MNHNY, CDR2 SVGAGI (reference sequence). The CDR3 nucleotides are TGTGCCAGCAGTTACTCAGGGTACTCCTATAATTCACCCCTCCACTTT. Translation gives CASSYSGYSYNSPLHF.

The rearrangement uses TRBV7-9 and TRBJ1-5, with no clear D. Germline assignment: CDR1 SEHNR and CDR2 FQNEAQ (reference sequence). Trimming pared 2 bases from V and 1 base from J, leaving 12 bases between. The CDR3 consists of 16 residues. CDR3 DNA: TGTGCCAGCAGCTTAATGGTAATGGGGAGCAATCAGCCCCAGCATTTT. Protein product: CASSLMVMGSNQPQHF.

CDR3 sequence reads: CASSPASAQTQYF. CDR3 nucleotides: TGTGCCAGCTCACCTGCTAGCGCCCAGACCCAGTACTTC. The rearrangement uses TRBV18 and TRBJ2-5, with a weak D call TRBD2 (6 bases). V was clipped by 3 bases and J by 6 bases, with 11 bases between them. The germline CDR1 and CDR2 sequences are KGHSH and LQKENI. The CDR3 covers 13 residues.

V is TRBV5-1 and J is TRBJ1-4; D unresolved. CDR1 and CDR2 from the germline V gene are SGHRS and YFSETQ. CDR3 size: 14 residues. V dropped 2 bases and J dropped 0 bases, with 5 bases sitting between them. CDR3 sequence (DNA): TGCGCCAGCAGCTTTAGTTCAACTAATGAAAAACTGTTTTTT. It is translated as CASSFSSTNEKLFF.

This chain joins TRBV29-1 and TRBJ2-7; 9 bases fit TRBD2. V lost 5 bases to trimming and J lost 4 bases; unmatched junction nucleotides: 6. The CDR3 covers 13 residues. In germline, CDR1 is SQVTM, CDR2 ANQGSEA. DNA of the CDR3: TGCAGCGTTCGCCTAGCGGGGATATACGAGCAGTACTTC. The encoded protein is CSVRLAGIYEQYF.

The chain recombines TRBV19 with TRBJ1-1, with TRBD1 matching over 10 bases. Germline V gene lookup returns CDR1 LNHDA and CDR2 SQIVND (reference sequence). Trimming at V came to 0 bases and at J to 0 bases, leaving 4 bases not matched to a gene. The CDR3 is 17 amino acids. CDR3 nucleotides: TGTGCCAGTAGTATAGAGAGGGGACAGGGGTTGAACACTGAAGCTTTCTTT. Its translation is CASSIERGQGLNTEAFF.

This clone was detected only once. The CDR3 DNA follows: TGCGCCAGCAGCTCGGACCAGGGGGCGAATGAGCAGTTCTTC. This sequence encodes CASSSDQGANEQFF. The V and J genes are TRBV5-1 and TRBJ2-1, with 8 bases that match TRBD1. The V gene end was trimmed by 3 bases and the J gene end by 7 bases; junction bases not matched to a gene: 6. There are 14 residues in the CDR3. Germline CDR1 is SGHRS and CDR2 is YFSETQ.

V and J are TRBV11-2 and TRBJ2-2; TRBD2 matches 11 bases. This CDR3 region has 15 residues. CDR1 and CDR2 (germline): SGHAT, FQNNGV. V lost 6 bases, J lost 3 bases, and 3 bases stayed unmatched. CDR3 amino acids: CASRGTSGYTGELFF. CDR3 nucleotides: TGTGCCAGCAGGGGGACTAGCGGATACACCGGGGAGCTGTTTTTT.

CDR3 in amino acids: CASSLVAGVPSEQYF. In DNA form, the CDR3 reads TGCGCCAGCAGCTTGGTGGCAGGGGTACCTAGTGAGCAGTACTTC. The rearrangement links TRBV5-1 to TRBJ2-7, with a weak D call TRBD1 (6 bases). CDR3 length: 15 residues. Trimming left V 0 bases short and J 7 bases short, with 17 bases between. Germline CDR1 and CDR2: SGHRS and YFSETQ.

V and J are TRBV10-3 and TRBJ2-2; 8 bases are shared with TRBD1. The CDR3 runs 13 residues. In germline, CDR1 is ENHRY, CDR2 SYGVKD. V trimming: 8 bases; J trimming: 4 bases; junction bases outside the gene matches: 3. CDR3 DNA: TGTGCCATCGCTGGACAGGGCACCGGGGAGCTGTTTTTT. It is translated as CAIAGQGTGELFF.

CDR3 protein: CASSLGAGGNYEQYF. CDR3 bases: TGTGCCAGCAGCTTAGGGGCAGGGGGCAACTACGAGCAGTACTTC. The chain recombines TRBV7-2 with TRBJ2-7, with TRBD1 matching over 8 bases. Germline V lookup: CDR1 SGHTA, CDR2 FQGNSA. CDR3 length: 15 amino acids. V dropped 1 base and J dropped 3; count of bases not matched to a gene: 5. Filled out from reference TRBV7-2 and TRBJ2-7, the complete variable domain reads GAGVSQSPSNKVTEKGKDVELRCDPISGHTALYWYRQSLGQGLEFLIYFQGNSAPDKSGLPSDRFSAERTGGSVSTLTIQRTQQEDSAVYLCASSLGAGGNYEQYFGPGTRLTVT.

CDR3 nucleotides: TGCAGCGTGCTAGCGGGGGGGCCAGATACGCAGTATTTT. Protein: CSVLAGGPDTQYF. The chain couples TRBV29-1 to TRBJ2-3; TRBD2 aligns across 12 bases. The CDR3 is 13 residues long. Trimming took 6 bases from V and 4 from J; bases not matched to a gene: 2. Per the germline V gene, CDR1 is SQVTM and CDR2 is ANQGSEA.